The 18 T cell receptor beta chains below come from one sample, sequenced in a study of T cell responses to AZD1222 COVID-19 vaccine (dated by TCRdb to 2020 to 2023). Library creation used the immunoSEQ multiplex PCR assay. What TCRdb holds here is the immuneACCESS table cut down to in-frame rearrangements. Part of the clones is not present; checked against another copy, under half of the missing clones reflect an unresolved V gene, and the others are unexplained. In all, the sample holds around 96,000 clones, and about 93% of those were seen once. The top ten constitute around a tenth of the sample. The time point label on this specimen signifies: about 28 days (+/-7) after the second vaccine dose. Sequencing was performed on peripheral blood, taken 28 days after the second AZD1222 dose. All receptors derive from an adult who received the AZD1222 COVID-19 vaccine.

The rearrangement joins TRBV3-1 (or the pseudogene TRBV3-2) to TRBJ2-1; D is unresolved. The V gene's germline CDR1 is LGHDT and CDR2 YNNKEL (reference sequence). Trimming took 0 bases from V and 9 from J, leaving 12 bases between them. The length of the CDR3 is 14 residues. CDR3 coding DNA: TGTGCCAGCAGCCAAGATTCGGGCATATCTGAGCAGTTCTTC. Amino acid sequence: CASSQDSGISEQFF.

The J gene is TRBJ1-5, the V gene TRBV30; D remains ambiguous. This CDR3 contains 13 residues. The V and J ends lost 1 base and 2 bases respectively, with 6 bases between them. Germline values: CDR1 GTSNPN, CDR2 SVGIG (reference sequence). The CDR3 region is CAWSGDGNQPQHF. The CDR3 DNA reads as TGTGCCTGGAGTGGAGACGGCAATCAGCCCCAGCATTTT.

The rearrangement joins TRBV7-9 to TRBJ1-1; perhaps TRBD1 as D (5 bases). Germline assignment: CDR1 SEHNR and CDR2 FQNEAQ (reference sequence). Trimming left V 5 bases short and J 4 bases short, with 17 bases between. The CDR3 sequence is 15 residues long. CDR3 in DNA: TGTGCCAGCAGCCTCTCGGCTGACGGGGGCACTGAAGCTTTCTTT. As protein: CASSLSADGGTEAFF.

The genes are TRBV3-1 (or the pseudogene TRBV3-2) and TRBJ1-1; D perhaps matches TRBD1 (5 bases). The CDR3 contains 15 residues. V shed 0 bases and J shed 7 bases, with 15 bases lying between them. Per the germline V gene, CDR1 is LGHDT and CDR2 is YNNKEL (reference sequence). This CDR3 reads CASSQESRTPGEAFF. The CDR3, as DNA: TGTGCCAGCAGCCAAGAGAGTAGGACACCGGGTGAAGCTTTCTTT.

The V gene is TRBV5-1, the J gene TRBJ1-1; a weak D match, TRBD1 (6 bases). The CDR3 sequence is 15 residues long. The germline gives CDR1 SGHRS, CDR2 YFSETQ. V was shortened by 3 bases and J by 0 bases, with 12 bases between the two germline ends. The CDR3 is CASSWGTYLNTEAFF. DNA of the CDR3: TGCGCCAGCAGCTGGGGGACATACCTGAACACTGAAGCTTTCTTT.

This clone showed up just once. A junction boundary mismatches the germline segment, possibly from a read error. This chain uses TRBV10-2 with TRBJ1-2; the match to TRBD1 covers 8 bases. There are 13 residues in the CDR3. In germline, CDR1 is WSHSY, CDR2 SAAADI. The CDR3 spells CASSERQGAGHTF. CDR3 coding DNA: TGCGCCAGCAGTGAGAGGCAGGGGGCTGGCCACACCTTC.

This sequence joins TRBV27 and TRBJ2-1, with D possibly being TRBD2 (5 bases). Germline V CDR1 and CDR2: MNHEY, SMNVEV (reference sequence). The CDR3 sequence is 16 residues long. The V gene lost 5 bases and the J gene lost 0 bases, with 14 bases spanning the gap. This CDR3 reads CASSVSSASSYNEQFF. As DNA, the CDR3 is TGTGCCAGCAGTGTAAGTAGCGCGAGCTCCTACAATGAGCAGTTCTTC.

This clone is termed medium-sized (0.01 to 0.1%). This chain connects TRBV28 to TRBJ1-2, with a possible D match to TRBD1 (6 bases). Trimming removed 4 bases from V and 5 bases from J, with 8 bases in between. In germline, CDR1 is MDHEN, CDR2 SYDVKM. The CDR3 consists of 12 residues. CDR3 bases: TGTGCCAGCAGTTCGACAGGTTATGGCTACACCTTC. It translates to CASSSTGYGYTF.

This chain links TRBV19 with TRBJ1-5; D might be TRBD1 (6 bases). Germline-derived CDR1 and CDR2 are LNHDA and SQIVND (reference sequence). This CDR3 is 16 amino acids long. V dropped 5 bases and J dropped 0 bases, with 14 bases sitting between them. DNA of the CDR3: TGTGCCAGTAGTGCCCGACAGGTTATTAGCAATCAGCCCCAGCATTTT. This encodes CASSARQVISNQPQHF.

This clone was recorded once. The chain carries TRBV18 and TRBJ2-2; 7 nucleotides agree with TRBD2. This CDR3 contains 16 residues. Germline CDR1 KGHSH, CDR2 LQKENI. Trimming took 3 bases from V and 1 from J; bases not matched to a gene: 5. The CDR3 reads CASSPGTNLNTGELFF. CDR3 bases: TGTGCCAGCTCACCCGGGACTAACCTGAACACCGGGGAGCTGTTTTTT.

V is TRBV9 and J is TRBJ1-1; possibly TRBD1 for D (5 bases). Germline V gene data show CDR1 as SGDLS and CDR2 as YYNGEE. This CDR3 comprises 14 residues. Between the trimmed V and J ends, which lost 1 base and 1 base, there was a span of 8 bases. The CDR3 sequence is CASSVIGQNTEAFF. The CDR3 DNA reads TGTGCCAGCAGCGTAATAGGACAGAACACTGAAGCTTTCTTT.

The chain carries TRBV11-2 and TRBJ2-6; D not resolved. Germline V CDR1 and CDR2: SGHAT, FQNNGV. This CDR3 spans 16 amino acids. V was trimmed by 2 bases and J by 0 bases, leaving 8 bases between them. The CDR3 nucleotides read TGTGCCAGCAGCTTATTTTGGAGCTCTGGGGCCAACGTCCTGACTTTC. This encodes CASSLFWSSGANVLTF.

This chain connects TRBV19 to TRBJ1-6; tentative D call: TRBD1 (5 bases). The CDR3 is 16 residues long. V was trimmed by 10 bases and J by 10 bases, leaving 26 bases between them. CDR1 is LNHDA and CDR2 is SQIVND in the germline V gene (reference sequence). This CDR3 reads CATSTQALGLQSPLHF. DNA for the CDR3: TGTGCCACCAGTACCCAAGCACTGGGGCTACAGTCACCCCTCCACTTT.

The rearrangement joins TRBV7-3 to TRBJ2-1, with 10 bases aligning to TRBD1. The junction had 6 bases not matched to a gene; V was cut back by 4 bases and J by 3 bases. CDR3 size: 16 residues. Germline V gene lookup returns CDR1 SGHTA and CDR2 FQGTGA. The CDR3 is CASSSDRGLSYNEQFF. The CDR3 region has the DNA TGTGCCAGCAGCTCCGACAGGGGGCTAAGCTACAATGAGCAGTTCTTC. Variable domain in full (rest from reference TRBV7-3 and TRBJ2-1): GAGVSQTPSNKVTEKGKYVELRCDPISGHTALYWYRQSLGQGPEFLIYFQGTGAADDSGLPNDRFFAVRPEGSVSTLKIQRTERGDSAVYLCASSSDRGLSYNEQFFGPGTRLTVL.

The chain employs TRBV7-3 and TRBJ1-6, with D possibly TRBD1 on 6 matching bases. V lost 5 bases to trimming and J lost 14 bases, with 16 bases between them. CDR1 and CDR2 (germline): SGHTA, FQGTGA. CDR3 length: 13 residues. Here the CDR3 DNA reads TGTGCCAGCAGCACCGGACAGCCAGGGGCCCTCCACTTT. It encodes CASSTGQPGALHF.

The chain recombines TRBV5-6 with TRBJ2-3; 10 bases align to TRBD2. There are 15 residues in the CDR3. V was clipped by 5 bases and J by 0 bases; unmatched bases: 3. The germline V gene encodes CDR1 SGHDT and CDR2 YYEEEE. The CDR3 loop reads CASSTTSGSTDTQYF. Here the CDR3 DNA reads TGTGCCAGCAGTACGACTAGCGGGAGCACAGATACGCAGTATTTT.

This rearrangement joins TRBV6-4 to TRBJ2-3; 9 nucleotides match TRBD1. This CDR3 comprises 14 residues. V trimming: 4 bases; J trimming: 1 base; junction bases outside the gene matches: 0. Germline CDR1 MRHNA, CDR2 SNTAGT. The CDR3 here is CASSGTGGTDTQYF. The CDR3 DNA sequence: TGTGCCAGCAGTGGGACAGGGGGCACAGATACGCAGTATTTT.

This chain connects TRBV6-5 to TRBJ1-1; D is undetermined. Germline V gene lookup returns CDR1 MNHEY and CDR2 SVGAGI. V lost 8 bases to trimming and J lost 5 bases, with 18 bases between them. The CDR3 contains 14 residues. The chain's CDR3 is CASSPPNPRTEAFF. CDR3 bases: TGTGCCAGCTCTCCTCCGAACCCGAGGACTGAAGCTTTCTTT.